Each of the 29 T cell receptor beta chains below was sequenced from the same sample in a study of early T cells in non-severe SARS-CoV-2 infection. TCRdb analysed the 5' RACE reads with MiXCR anew, one entry per CDR3 protein. Found here are around 60,000 distinct CDR3 sequences, over 10% of them singletons; the top ten hold roughly 4.2%. The sequenced material came from whole blood. Source of these receptors: an adult who was a healthcare worker with PCR-confirmed SARS-CoV-2 infection or an uninfected control (not recorded which).

J is TRBJ1-2 and V is TRBV25-1, with 7 bases identical to TRBD1. The CDR3 sequence is 15 residues long. The J segment lost 5 bases and the V segment lost 7 bases, leaving 13 bases of the junction unmatched. Germline lookup yields CDR1 MGHDK and CDR2 SYGVNS. In nucleotides, the CDR3 is TGTGCCAGCATTCAAAGCGGGGGACAGTCGTATGGCTACACCTTC. Protein product: CASIQSGGQSYGYTF.

In this sample, this clonotype turned up a few times. V and J are TRBV19 and TRBJ2-4; D perhaps matches TRBD1 (5 bases). Trimming removed 5 bases at V and 0 bases at J, with 11 bases between. Germline V lookup: CDR1 LNHDA, CDR2 SQIVND (reference sequence). The CDR3 has 15 residues. CDR3 residues: CASSAGHLAKNIQYF. In nucleotides, the CDR3 is TGTGCCAGTAGTGCCGGACACCTAGCCAAAAACATTCAGTACTTC.

In this sample, this clonotype turned up many times. The chain uses TRBV5-1 and TRBJ2-1; D gene ambiguous. The CDR3 extends over 16 amino acids. Germline V gene lookup returns CDR1 SGHRS and CDR2 YFSETQ. Trimming left V 4 bases short and J 0 bases short, with 14 bases between. The CDR3 DNA reads as TGCGCCAGCAGCGCTCAAGGAGCGCACTCCTACAATGAGCAGTTCTTC. It codes for CASSAQGAHSYNEQFF.

The chain recombines TRBV7-2 with TRBJ2-3; D uncertain. This CDR3 region has 16 residues. Trimming removed 1 base from V and 2 bases from J, with 13 bases in between. CDR1 and CDR2 (germline): SGHTA, FQGNSA. Here the CDR3 reads CASSLESGLNTDTQYF. CDR3 sequence (DNA): TGTGCCAGCAGCTTAGAATCAGGTCTAAACACAGATACGCAGTATTTT.

This clonotype turned up a few times. V and J are TRBV27 and TRBJ2-1, with no clear D. V shed 6 bases and J shed 4 bases, with 16 bases lying between them. Germline-derived CDR1 and CDR2 are MNHEY and SMNVEV (reference sequence). The CDR3 has 15 amino acids. This CDR3 is CASSLFFQEYNEQFF. The DNA for the CDR3 is TGTGCCAGCAGCCTATTTTTCCAGGAGTACAATGAGCAGTTCTTC.

This clonotype was found a few times. The chain is built from TRBV20-1 and TRBJ2-5; no definite D call. CDR3 length equals 11 residues. The V and J ends lost 2 bases and 4 bases respectively, with 5 bases between them. Germline CDR1 is DFQATT and CDR2 is SNEGSKA (reference sequence). CDR3 protein: CSARLRETQYF. The CDR3 DNA is TGCAGTGCTAGACTTAGAGAGACCCAGTACTTC.

The chain links TRBV20-1 to TRBJ2-3, with a possible D match to TRBD2 (5 bases). V was shortened by 5 bases and J by 3 bases, with 9 bases between the two germline ends. In germline, CDR1 is DFQATT, CDR2 SNEGSKA (reference sequence). This CDR3 region has 12 residues. The CDR3 DNA follows: TGCAGTGCTGTGTGGGAGACAGATACGCAGTATTTT. Encoded protein: CSAVWETDTQYF.

This clonotype has ten or more counts. The rearrangement uses TRBV6-2 or TRBV6-3 and TRBJ1-5, with 7 nucleotides matching TRBD1. This CDR3 spans 13 amino acids. From germline, CDR1 is MNHEY and CDR2 SVGEGT. Germline trimming cut 6 bases from V and 4 bases from J; bases unmatched to any gene: 3. In DNA, the CDR3 is TGTGCCAGCAGAGGGACAGAAAATCAGCCCCAGCATTTT. This gives the protein CASRGTENQPQHF.

This clonotype occurred a few times. The J gene is TRBJ2-1, the V gene TRBV28, with 13 bases matching TRBD2. V gave up 5 bases and J gave up 7 bases; unmatched junction bases: 5. The CDR3 is 15 amino acids. Germline CDR1 reads MDHEN; CDR2 reads SYDVKM. The CDR3 DNA is TGTGCCAGCAGTCCCCGGACTAGCGGGGGTAATGAGCAGTTCTTC. Translated, it gives CASSPRTSGGNEQFF.

The chain carries TRBV29-1 and TRBJ1-1; unclear D gene. Germline lookup yields CDR1 SQVTM and CDR2 ANQGSEA. Trimming removed 5 bases at V and 1 base at J, with 8 bases between. This CDR3 contains 12 residues. Written as DNA, the CDR3 is TGCAGCGTTCTGGGAAGGAACACTGAAGCTTTCTTT. Protein: CSVLGRNTEAFF.

In this sample, this clonotype turned up a few times. The genes are TRBV20-1 and TRBJ2-2; the match to TRBD1 covers 8 bases. Germline lookup yields CDR1 DFQATT and CDR2 SNEGSKA (reference sequence). This CDR3 spans 16 amino acids. V lost 5 bases to trimming and J lost 6 bases; unmatched junction nucleotides: 14. The CDR3 sequence: CSAAQGASVISGELFF. The CDR3 coding sequence is TGCAGTGCTGCTCAGGGGGCTTCGGTAATTTCCGGGGAGCTGTTTTTT.

This clonotype was detected ten times or more. The chain employs TRBV4-3 and TRBJ1-1; D unresolved. Trimming removed 0 bases at V and 3 bases at J, with 14 bases between. The CDR3 loop spans 16 amino acids. Germline values: CDR1 LGHNA, CDR2 YSLEER. Here the CDR3 reads CASSQDLGRTDTEAFF. The CDR3 DNA sequence: TGCGCCAGCAGCCAAGATCTAGGCAGGACGGACACTGAAGCTTTCTTT.

This clonotype was recorded a few times. The chain joins TRBV10-3 to TRBJ2-4; 8 positions agree with TRBD2. The CDR3 is 16 residues long. Germline V lookup: CDR1 ENHRY, CDR2 SYGVKD. Trimming at V came to 0 bases and at J to 3 bases, leaving 4 bases not matched to a gene. CDR3 loop: CAISESGGDFKNIQYF. The CDR3 DNA reads as TGTGCCATCAGTGAGTCCGGGGGGGATTTCAAAAACATTCAGTACTTC.

This rearrangement joins TRBV20-1 to TRBJ1-3; the match to TRBD1 covers 9 bases. The length of the CDR3 is 13 residues. CDR1 is DFQATT and CDR2 is SNEGSKA in the germline V gene (reference sequence). The V and J ends lost 5 bases and 4 bases, in that order; junction bases with no gene match: 3. The DNA of the CDR3 is TGCAGTGCTCCCGGGACAGGGGGAAACACCATATATTTT. It yields the protein CSAPGTGGNTIYF.

This clonotype was observed at least ten times. The chain employs TRBV7-8 and TRBJ2-2, with D possibly being TRBD2 (5 bases). There are 15 residues in the CDR3. Germline-derived CDR1 and CDR2 are SGHVS and FQNEAQ. Trimming shortened V by 7 bases and J by 1 base, and 13 bases separated the two germline ends. The CDR3 here is CASNKGSWNTGELFF. The CDR3 DNA is TGTGCCAGCAACAAAGGGAGTTGGAACACCGGGGAGCTGTTTTTT. The whole variable domain, remainder taken from reference TRBV7-8 and TRBJ2-2, is GAGVSQSPRYKVAKRGQDVALRCDPISGHVSLFWYQQALGQGPEFLTYFQNEAQLDKSGLPSDRFFAERPEGSVSTLKIQRTQQEDSAVYLCASNKGSWNTGELFFGEGSRLTVL.

This clonotype was recorded at least ten times. The chain joins TRBV20-1 to TRBJ2-3; no reliable D call. V lost 3 bases and J lost 7, with 8 bases in between. CDR3 length equals 11 residues. The germline gives CDR1 DFQATT, CDR2 SNEGSKA (reference sequence). The CDR3 nucleotides are TGCAGTGCTAGTCCGGACCATACGCAGTATTTT. It translates to CSASPDHTQYF.

This clonotype appeared a few times. V is TRBV30 and J is TRBJ2-3; unclear D gene. V gave up 0 bases and J gave up 1 base, with 5 bases separating them. CDR1 is GTSNPN, CDR2 SVGIG, per germline (reference sequence). The CDR3 runs 13 residues. CDR3 in DNA: TGTGCCTGGAGTGTTGCGGGCACAGATACGCAGTATTTT. Translated, it gives CAWSVAGTDTQYF.

V gene TRBV3-1 combines with J gene TRBJ2-2; D is possibly TRBD1 (6 bases). The CDR3 sequence is 15 residues long. In germline, CDR1 is LGHDT, CDR2 YNNKEL (reference sequence). The V end lost 5 bases, the J end lost 0 bases, and 10 bases lay between the germline ends. In DNA form, the CDR3 reads TGTGCCAGCAGCGCCGGGACAACGAACACCGGGGAGCTGTTTTTT. Encoded protein: CASSAGTTNTGELFF.

This clonotype appeared a few times. This chain links TRBV7-2 with TRBJ1-6; D ambiguous. Germline V gene lookup returns CDR1 SGHTA and CDR2 FQGNSA. Trimming took off 4 bases at V and 9 bases at J, with 13 bases between the two ends. This CDR3 contains 14 residues. CDR3 residues: CASSSYGTSSPLHF. DNA of the CDR3: TGTGCCAGCAGCTCATATGGCACGTCTTCACCCCTCCACTTT. Full variable domain (outside the CDR3, taken from reference TRBV7-2 and TRBJ1-6): GAGVSQSPSNKVTEKGKDVELRCDPISGHTALYWYRQSLGQGLEFLIYFQGNSAPDKSGLPSDRFSAERTGGSVSTLTIQRTQQEDSAVYLCASSSYGTSSPLHFGNGTRLTVT.

V is TRBV7-9 and J is TRBJ2-3, with TRBD2 matching over 8 bases. The CDR3 length is 14 residues. J was trimmed by 7 bases and V by 5 bases; bases with no gene match: 8. The V gene's germline CDR1 is SEHNR and CDR2 FQNEAQ (reference sequence). The CDR3 here is CASSTAGGPYTQYF. The CDR3 DNA is TGTGCCAGCAGCACCGCGGGGGGCCCCTATACGCAGTATTTT.

The chain has TRBV6-2 or TRBV6-3 and TRBJ2-5; 7 bases are shared with TRBD2. CDR1 and CDR2 from the germline V gene are MNHEY and SVGEGT. Trimming took 9 bases from V and 7 from J; bases not matched to a gene: 11. The CDR3 is 13 amino acids. The CDR3 loop reads CASGGGPPGTQYF. The CDR3 DNA sequence: TGTGCCAGTGGCGGGGGACCTCCTGGGACCCAGTACTTC.

This clonotype was counted many times. The J gene is TRBJ2-6, the V gene TRBV6-2 or TRBV6-3, with D hard to call. The germline V gene encodes CDR1 MNHEY and CDR2 SVGEGT. CDR3 length: 15 residues. V shed 0 bases and J shed 0 bases, with 3 bases lying between them. The CDR3 DNA reads TGTGCCAGCAGTTACTCTGGCTCTGGGGCCAACGTCCTGACTTTC. Amino acid sequence: CASSYSGSGANVLTF.

The chain is built from TRBV5-5 and TRBJ1-1; perhaps TRBD1 as D (5 bases). Germline assignment: CDR1 SGHKS and CDR2 YYEKEE (reference sequence). Trimming removed 4 bases from V and 0 bases from J, with 10 bases in between. This CDR3 is 14 amino acids long. The CDR3 nucleotides read TGTGCCAGCAGCCAGGGCCCATTGAACACTGAAGCTTTCTTT. Translating gives CASSQGPLNTEAFF.

CDR3 coding DNA: TGCGCCAGCAGCCCCTACCGGACTAGCGGGGTGCCAGATACGCAGTATTTT. Protein: CASSPYRTSGVPDTQYF. This chain joins TRBV4-1 and TRBJ2-3; 12 bases align to TRBD2. V was pared by 4 bases and J by 4 bases, with 9 bases of the junction left unmatched. Germline lookup yields CDR1 MGHRA and CDR2 YSYEKL. The CDR3 extends over 17 amino acids.

The chain couples TRBV7-9 to TRBJ1-1; 9 bases align to TRBD1. CDR1 SEHNR and CDR2 FQNEAQ come from the germline V gene (reference sequence). This CDR3 comprises 14 residues. J gave up 6 bases and V 5 bases, and 7 bases lay outside the gene matches. The CDR3 DNA reads as TGTGCCAGCAGCCCCCGGACAGGGGACCCTGAAGCTTTCTTT. Amino acids: CASSPRTGDPEAFF.

Points on this clonotype: A single base separates this from a much larger clone, so it may be a read error. The rearrangement joins TRBV6-2 or TRBV6-3 to TRBJ2-3, with 9 bases that match TRBD1. There are 15 residues in the CDR3. J gave up 1 base and V 7 bases, and 6 bases lay outside the gene matches. CDR1 is MNHEY and CDR2 is SVGEGT in the germline V gene. The CDR3 region is CASIPRDRGTDTQYF. The CDR3 DNA is TGTGCCAGCATTCCCCGGGACAGGGGCACAGATACGCAGTATTTT.

The sample holds many counts of this clonotype. The chain couples TRBV20-1 to TRBJ1-2; D unclear. The CDR3 consists of 14 residues. Germline CDR1 DFQATT, CDR2 SNEGSKA (reference sequence). V was pared by 1 base and J by 5 bases, with 14 bases between. The DNA for the CDR3 is TGCAGTGCTAGAGCCCCTAAGCCCTCGTATGGCTACACCTTC. Its translation is CSARAPKPSYGYTF.

This clonotype was seen many times. This chain connects TRBV11-2 to TRBJ2-3, with D uncertain. CDR3 length: 12 residues. The V end lost 5 bases, the J end lost 6 bases, and 9 bases lay between the germline ends. Germline CDR1 and CDR2: SGHAT and FQNNGV. CDR3 DNA sequence: TGTGCCAGCAGCCACCCGGGTGATACGCAGTATTTT. It codes for CASSHPGDTQYF. Filled out from reference TRBV11-2 and TRBJ2-3, the complete variable domain reads EAGVAQSPRYKIIEKRQSVAFWCNPISGHATLYWYQQILGQGPKLLIQFQNNGVVDDSQLPKDRFSAERLKGVDSTLKIQPAKLEDSAVYLCASSHPGDTQYFGPGTRLTVL.

This clonotype was found a few times. The J gene is TRBJ2-1, the V gene TRBV7-6, with D possibly being TRBD2 (5 bases). V lost 4 bases and J lost 0, with 13 bases in between. This CDR3 region has 16 residues. Germline CDR1 and CDR2: SGHVS and FNYEAQ. Here the CDR3 DNA reads TGTGCCAGCAGCTCTGACCCGGGGAGCTCCTACAATGAGCAGTTCTTC. Its translation: CASSSDPGSSYNEQFF.